The 22 T cell receptor beta chains below all came from one sample that was sequenced in a study of cytomegalovirus exposure and HLA in healthy donors. Sequenced by immunoSEQ multiplex PCR; TCRdb stores in-frame clones only, minus some. The sample consists of some 110,000 clones, around 90% of them appearing once. Sequenced material: PBMCs. Source of these receptors: a woman between 18 and 29 years old in good health and CMV-seropositive.

V usage is TRBV6-1 and J usage is TRBJ1-2, with 7 bases fitting TRBD1. CDR1 is MNHNS, CDR2 SASEGT, per germline. The CDR3 length is 15 residues. After removal of 1 base from V and 4 bases from J, the junction contained 6 bases not matched to a gene. As DNA, the CDR3 is TGTGCCAGCAGTGAAGGTGACAGGGTGAGCTATGGCTACACCTTC. This translates into CASSEGDRVSYGYTF.

In this sample, this clone turned up a few times. The V and J genes are TRBV7-9 and TRBJ1-2, with 7 bases that match TRBD1. Trimming at V came to 6 bases and at J to 3 bases, leaving 4 bases not matched to a gene. The CDR3 has 13 amino acids. The germline V gene has CDR1 SEHNR and CDR2 FQNEAQ (reference sequence). The CDR3 DNA is TGTGCCAGCAGACGGGACAGCGACTATGGCTACACCTTC. It encodes CASRRDSDYGYTF.

The V call is TRBV18, the J call TRBJ1-2, with D possibly being TRBD1 (5 bases). V gave up 2 bases and J gave up 4 bases, with 14 bases separating them. CDR1 and CDR2 (germline): KGHSH, LQKENI. The CDR3 covers 15 residues. The CDR3 DNA follows: TGTGCCAGCTCACCAGGGGTCAGGGCGAGCTATGGCTACACCTTC. Translating it yields CASSPGVRASYGYTF.

The rearrangement links TRBV28 to TRBJ2-7, with TRBD1 identical over 10 bases. The CDR3 totals 17 residues. The junction had 15 bases not matched to a gene; V was cut back by 6 bases and J by 4 bases. Per the germline V gene, CDR1 is MDHEN and CDR2 is SYDVKM. The CDR3 sequence: CASSRDRGLPALYEQYF. DNA for the CDR3: TGTGCCAGCAGCCGGGACAGGGGCCTCCCCGCCCTTTACGAGCAGTACTTC.

The chain links TRBV4-1 to TRBJ1-1, with D possibly TRBD1 on 6 matching bases. The CDR3 is 15 residues long. The V end was cut by 4 bases, the J end by 2 bases, with 14 bases between. Germline loops: CDR1 MGHRA, CDR2 YSYEKL. The CDR3 DNA follows: TGCGCCAGCAGCCGCACGACAGGAAAAAACACTGAAGCTTTCTTT. Amino acid sequence: CASSRTTGKNTEAFF.

The V call is TRBV10-1, the J call TRBJ2-5, with D possibly TRBD2 on 6 matching bases. Trimming cost V 2 bases and J 4 bases, with 20 bases left between them. The CDR3 spans 17 residues. Looked up from germline, CDR1 is WNHNN and CDR2 is SYGVQD (reference sequence). DNA for the CDR3: TGCGCCAGCAGTGAGACCGGGGGAGTTGGGAATGGAGAGACCCAGTACTTC. It is translated as CASSETGGVGNGETQYF.

This clone has only one observation. The gene calls are TRBV5-4 and TRBJ1-6, with a weak D call TRBD1 (5 bases). The length of the CDR3 is 15 residues. Germline CDR1 reads SGHNT; CDR2 reads YYREEE (reference sequence). V lost 4 bases and J lost 8, with 16 bases in between. The CDR3 coding sequence is TGTGCCAGCAGCCCGGAACGACAGAAGCATTCACCCCTCCACTTT. It translates to CASSPERQKHSPLHF.

The rearrangement joins TRBV27 to TRBJ2-2; maybe TRBD2 (5 bases). Per germline, CDR1 MNHEY and CDR2 SMNVEV (reference sequence). Trimming left V 4 bases short and J 0 bases short, with 6 bases between. The CDR3 loop spans 14 amino acids. In DNA, the CDR3 is TGTGCCAGCAGTTGGAGGACGAACACCGGGGAGCTGTTTTTT. This sequence encodes CASSWRTNTGELFF.

The gene calls are TRBV7-8 and TRBJ1-4, with TRBD1 matching 8 bases. The V and J ends lost 1 base and 0 bases, in that order; junction bases with no gene match: 7. The CDR3 runs to 18 residues. In germline, CDR1 is SGHVS, CDR2 FQNEAQ. The CDR3 spells CASSLGDRGAATNEKLFF. CDR3 coding DNA: TGTGCCAGCAGCTTAGGCGACAGGGGAGCAGCAACTAATGAAAAACTGTTTTTT. Combining the CDR3 with reference TRBV7-8 and TRBJ1-4 gives the whole variable domain GAGVSQSPRYKVAKRGQDVALRCDPISGHVSLFWYQQALGQGPEFLTYFQNEAQLDKSGLPSDRFFAERPEGSVSTLKIQRTQQEDSAVYLCASSLGDRGAATNEKLFFGSGTQLSVL.

The chain couples TRBV6-5 to TRBJ1-4; the match to TRBD1 covers 7 bases. After removal of 6 bases from V and 5 bases from J, the junction contained 6 bases not matched to a gene. CDR3 length equals 14 residues. Germline V lookup: CDR1 MNHEY, CDR2 SVGAGI. DNA for the CDR3: TGTGCCAGCAGGCCCCAGGACAGGAATGAAAAACTGTTTTTT. Protein product: CASRPQDRNEKLFF.

V is TRBV4-1 and J is TRBJ1-5, with a weak D call TRBD1 (5 bases). The V gene lost 0 bases and the J gene lost 2 bases, with 14 bases spanning the gap. The length of the CDR3 is 17 residues. Germline V gives CDR1 MGHRA, CDR2 YSYEKL. This CDR3 reads CASSQDPSGLGNQPQHF. CDR3 nucleotides: TGCGCCAGCAGCCAAGATCCGTCAGGGTTGGGCAATCAGCCCCAGCATTTT.

The V and J genes are TRBV4-1 and TRBJ1-1; the match to TRBD1 covers 7 bases. This CDR3 has 16 residues. Trimming took 4 bases from V and 4 from J; bases not matched to a gene: 12. Germline V CDR1 and CDR2: MGHRA, YSYEKL. CDR3 DNA: TGCGCCAGCAGCCCGCAGACAGGGCAGCGTATCACTGAAGCTTTCTTT. This codes for CASSPQTGQRITEAFF.

The J gene is TRBJ2-3, the V gene TRBV4-1, with 9 bases fitting TRBD2. The CDR3 has 19 amino acids. The J segment lost 6 bases and the V segment lost 0 bases, leaving 16 bases of the junction unmatched. Germline CDR1 MGHRA, CDR2 YSYEKL. The CDR3 bases are TGCGCCAGCAGCCAAGACGCTAGCGGGGCGACTACCCACGGGGATACGCAGTATTTT. Encoded protein: CASSQDASGATTHGDTQYF.

The chain joins TRBV29-1 to TRBJ2-3; D gene uncertain. CDR3 size: 14 residues. The germline V and J ends were trimmed by 6 bases and 0 bases, with 13 bases remaining between them. Per germline, CDR1 SQVTM and CDR2 ANQGSEA. CDR3 sequence (DNA): TGCAGCGTCGTAGACACACATAGCACAGATACGCAGTATTTT. Its translation is CSVVDTHSTDTQYF.

J is TRBJ1-5 and V is TRBV28; maybe TRBD1 (5 bases). This CDR3 is 17 amino acids long. The ends were cut back, 4 bases at V and 4 bases at J, with 20 bases in the middle. The germline CDR1 and CDR2 sequences are MDHEN and SYDVKM. For the CDR3, the DNA is TGTGCCAGCAGTTCGACAACCCCAGGGTACCGGAATCAGCCCCAGCATTTT. Translation gives CASSSTTPGYRNQPQHF.

This clone occurred a few times. The genes are TRBV6-1 and TRBJ2-3, with a tentative D call TRBD1 (6 bases). CDR3 length: 15 residues. V was trimmed by 1 base and J by 4 bases, leaving 12 bases between them. Germline loops: CDR1 MNHNS, CDR2 SASEGT. The DNA for the CDR3 is TGTGCCAGCAGTGAAGGGGGGCGGGTGGCAGATACGCAGTATTTT. Its translation: CASSEGGRVADTQYF.

This chain uses TRBV28 with TRBJ1-4, with D possibly TRBD1 on 5 matching bases. V gave up 5 bases and J gave up 5 bases, with 15 bases separating them. Germline CDR1 and CDR2: MDHEN and SYDVKM. CDR3 length: 15 amino acids. CDR3 residues: CASSAFRVTNEKLFF. In DNA, the CDR3 is TGTGCCAGCAGTGCTTTCAGGGTTACCAATGAAAAACTGTTTTTT.

J is TRBJ1-6 and V is TRBV11-2, with 7 bases aligning to TRBD1. Germline CDR1 and CDR2: SGHAT and FQNNGV. After removal of 4 bases from V and 4 bases from J, the junction contained 7 bases not matched to a gene. The CDR3 runs 16 residues. Written as DNA, the CDR3 is TGTGCCAGCAGCTCTATACCGGGACAGTATAATTCACCCCTCCACTTT. It encodes CASSSIPGQYNSPLHF.

The V gene is TRBV28, the J gene TRBJ1-2, with D possibly TRBD1 on 6 matching bases. The CDR3 contains 13 residues. V was trimmed by 4 bases and J by 2 bases, leaving 8 bases between them. Looked up from germline, CDR1 is MDHEN and CDR2 is SYDVKM. This chain's CDR3 is CASSSGDNYGYTF. DNA for the CDR3: TGTGCCAGCAGTTCAGGGGACAACTATGGCTACACCTTC.

V usage is TRBV23-1 and J usage is TRBJ2-7; D is perhaps TRBD1 (6 bases). Being an ORF, TRBV23-1 has a function that is uncertain. V was cut by 7 bases and J by 4 bases, with 14 bases left in between. The CDR3 sequence is 13 residues long. CDR3 DNA sequence: TGCGCCAGCACCCCTACAGGGAAATACGAGCAGTACTTC. Protein product: CASTPTGKYEQYF.

The chain is built from TRBV2 and TRBJ1-5; D ambiguous. Germline CDR1 SNHLY, CDR2 FYNNEI. The CDR3 consists of 14 residues. Trimming took 3 bases from V and 0 from J, leaving 6 bases between them. The CDR3: CASSDSYSNQPQHF. The DNA of the CDR3 is TGTGCCAGCAGTGACTCGTATAGCAATCAGCCCCAGCATTTT.

The chain joins TRBV6-6 to TRBJ1-3; TRBD1 matches at 7 bases. J was trimmed by 0 bases and V by 6 bases; bases with no gene match: 8. This CDR3 is built from 16 residues. Per germline, CDR1 MNHNY and CDR2 SVGAGI (reference sequence). In DNA form, the CDR3 reads TGTGCCAGCAGATCGGGACAGCTGTACTCTGGAAACACCATATATTTT. This translates into CASRSGQLYSGNTIYF.